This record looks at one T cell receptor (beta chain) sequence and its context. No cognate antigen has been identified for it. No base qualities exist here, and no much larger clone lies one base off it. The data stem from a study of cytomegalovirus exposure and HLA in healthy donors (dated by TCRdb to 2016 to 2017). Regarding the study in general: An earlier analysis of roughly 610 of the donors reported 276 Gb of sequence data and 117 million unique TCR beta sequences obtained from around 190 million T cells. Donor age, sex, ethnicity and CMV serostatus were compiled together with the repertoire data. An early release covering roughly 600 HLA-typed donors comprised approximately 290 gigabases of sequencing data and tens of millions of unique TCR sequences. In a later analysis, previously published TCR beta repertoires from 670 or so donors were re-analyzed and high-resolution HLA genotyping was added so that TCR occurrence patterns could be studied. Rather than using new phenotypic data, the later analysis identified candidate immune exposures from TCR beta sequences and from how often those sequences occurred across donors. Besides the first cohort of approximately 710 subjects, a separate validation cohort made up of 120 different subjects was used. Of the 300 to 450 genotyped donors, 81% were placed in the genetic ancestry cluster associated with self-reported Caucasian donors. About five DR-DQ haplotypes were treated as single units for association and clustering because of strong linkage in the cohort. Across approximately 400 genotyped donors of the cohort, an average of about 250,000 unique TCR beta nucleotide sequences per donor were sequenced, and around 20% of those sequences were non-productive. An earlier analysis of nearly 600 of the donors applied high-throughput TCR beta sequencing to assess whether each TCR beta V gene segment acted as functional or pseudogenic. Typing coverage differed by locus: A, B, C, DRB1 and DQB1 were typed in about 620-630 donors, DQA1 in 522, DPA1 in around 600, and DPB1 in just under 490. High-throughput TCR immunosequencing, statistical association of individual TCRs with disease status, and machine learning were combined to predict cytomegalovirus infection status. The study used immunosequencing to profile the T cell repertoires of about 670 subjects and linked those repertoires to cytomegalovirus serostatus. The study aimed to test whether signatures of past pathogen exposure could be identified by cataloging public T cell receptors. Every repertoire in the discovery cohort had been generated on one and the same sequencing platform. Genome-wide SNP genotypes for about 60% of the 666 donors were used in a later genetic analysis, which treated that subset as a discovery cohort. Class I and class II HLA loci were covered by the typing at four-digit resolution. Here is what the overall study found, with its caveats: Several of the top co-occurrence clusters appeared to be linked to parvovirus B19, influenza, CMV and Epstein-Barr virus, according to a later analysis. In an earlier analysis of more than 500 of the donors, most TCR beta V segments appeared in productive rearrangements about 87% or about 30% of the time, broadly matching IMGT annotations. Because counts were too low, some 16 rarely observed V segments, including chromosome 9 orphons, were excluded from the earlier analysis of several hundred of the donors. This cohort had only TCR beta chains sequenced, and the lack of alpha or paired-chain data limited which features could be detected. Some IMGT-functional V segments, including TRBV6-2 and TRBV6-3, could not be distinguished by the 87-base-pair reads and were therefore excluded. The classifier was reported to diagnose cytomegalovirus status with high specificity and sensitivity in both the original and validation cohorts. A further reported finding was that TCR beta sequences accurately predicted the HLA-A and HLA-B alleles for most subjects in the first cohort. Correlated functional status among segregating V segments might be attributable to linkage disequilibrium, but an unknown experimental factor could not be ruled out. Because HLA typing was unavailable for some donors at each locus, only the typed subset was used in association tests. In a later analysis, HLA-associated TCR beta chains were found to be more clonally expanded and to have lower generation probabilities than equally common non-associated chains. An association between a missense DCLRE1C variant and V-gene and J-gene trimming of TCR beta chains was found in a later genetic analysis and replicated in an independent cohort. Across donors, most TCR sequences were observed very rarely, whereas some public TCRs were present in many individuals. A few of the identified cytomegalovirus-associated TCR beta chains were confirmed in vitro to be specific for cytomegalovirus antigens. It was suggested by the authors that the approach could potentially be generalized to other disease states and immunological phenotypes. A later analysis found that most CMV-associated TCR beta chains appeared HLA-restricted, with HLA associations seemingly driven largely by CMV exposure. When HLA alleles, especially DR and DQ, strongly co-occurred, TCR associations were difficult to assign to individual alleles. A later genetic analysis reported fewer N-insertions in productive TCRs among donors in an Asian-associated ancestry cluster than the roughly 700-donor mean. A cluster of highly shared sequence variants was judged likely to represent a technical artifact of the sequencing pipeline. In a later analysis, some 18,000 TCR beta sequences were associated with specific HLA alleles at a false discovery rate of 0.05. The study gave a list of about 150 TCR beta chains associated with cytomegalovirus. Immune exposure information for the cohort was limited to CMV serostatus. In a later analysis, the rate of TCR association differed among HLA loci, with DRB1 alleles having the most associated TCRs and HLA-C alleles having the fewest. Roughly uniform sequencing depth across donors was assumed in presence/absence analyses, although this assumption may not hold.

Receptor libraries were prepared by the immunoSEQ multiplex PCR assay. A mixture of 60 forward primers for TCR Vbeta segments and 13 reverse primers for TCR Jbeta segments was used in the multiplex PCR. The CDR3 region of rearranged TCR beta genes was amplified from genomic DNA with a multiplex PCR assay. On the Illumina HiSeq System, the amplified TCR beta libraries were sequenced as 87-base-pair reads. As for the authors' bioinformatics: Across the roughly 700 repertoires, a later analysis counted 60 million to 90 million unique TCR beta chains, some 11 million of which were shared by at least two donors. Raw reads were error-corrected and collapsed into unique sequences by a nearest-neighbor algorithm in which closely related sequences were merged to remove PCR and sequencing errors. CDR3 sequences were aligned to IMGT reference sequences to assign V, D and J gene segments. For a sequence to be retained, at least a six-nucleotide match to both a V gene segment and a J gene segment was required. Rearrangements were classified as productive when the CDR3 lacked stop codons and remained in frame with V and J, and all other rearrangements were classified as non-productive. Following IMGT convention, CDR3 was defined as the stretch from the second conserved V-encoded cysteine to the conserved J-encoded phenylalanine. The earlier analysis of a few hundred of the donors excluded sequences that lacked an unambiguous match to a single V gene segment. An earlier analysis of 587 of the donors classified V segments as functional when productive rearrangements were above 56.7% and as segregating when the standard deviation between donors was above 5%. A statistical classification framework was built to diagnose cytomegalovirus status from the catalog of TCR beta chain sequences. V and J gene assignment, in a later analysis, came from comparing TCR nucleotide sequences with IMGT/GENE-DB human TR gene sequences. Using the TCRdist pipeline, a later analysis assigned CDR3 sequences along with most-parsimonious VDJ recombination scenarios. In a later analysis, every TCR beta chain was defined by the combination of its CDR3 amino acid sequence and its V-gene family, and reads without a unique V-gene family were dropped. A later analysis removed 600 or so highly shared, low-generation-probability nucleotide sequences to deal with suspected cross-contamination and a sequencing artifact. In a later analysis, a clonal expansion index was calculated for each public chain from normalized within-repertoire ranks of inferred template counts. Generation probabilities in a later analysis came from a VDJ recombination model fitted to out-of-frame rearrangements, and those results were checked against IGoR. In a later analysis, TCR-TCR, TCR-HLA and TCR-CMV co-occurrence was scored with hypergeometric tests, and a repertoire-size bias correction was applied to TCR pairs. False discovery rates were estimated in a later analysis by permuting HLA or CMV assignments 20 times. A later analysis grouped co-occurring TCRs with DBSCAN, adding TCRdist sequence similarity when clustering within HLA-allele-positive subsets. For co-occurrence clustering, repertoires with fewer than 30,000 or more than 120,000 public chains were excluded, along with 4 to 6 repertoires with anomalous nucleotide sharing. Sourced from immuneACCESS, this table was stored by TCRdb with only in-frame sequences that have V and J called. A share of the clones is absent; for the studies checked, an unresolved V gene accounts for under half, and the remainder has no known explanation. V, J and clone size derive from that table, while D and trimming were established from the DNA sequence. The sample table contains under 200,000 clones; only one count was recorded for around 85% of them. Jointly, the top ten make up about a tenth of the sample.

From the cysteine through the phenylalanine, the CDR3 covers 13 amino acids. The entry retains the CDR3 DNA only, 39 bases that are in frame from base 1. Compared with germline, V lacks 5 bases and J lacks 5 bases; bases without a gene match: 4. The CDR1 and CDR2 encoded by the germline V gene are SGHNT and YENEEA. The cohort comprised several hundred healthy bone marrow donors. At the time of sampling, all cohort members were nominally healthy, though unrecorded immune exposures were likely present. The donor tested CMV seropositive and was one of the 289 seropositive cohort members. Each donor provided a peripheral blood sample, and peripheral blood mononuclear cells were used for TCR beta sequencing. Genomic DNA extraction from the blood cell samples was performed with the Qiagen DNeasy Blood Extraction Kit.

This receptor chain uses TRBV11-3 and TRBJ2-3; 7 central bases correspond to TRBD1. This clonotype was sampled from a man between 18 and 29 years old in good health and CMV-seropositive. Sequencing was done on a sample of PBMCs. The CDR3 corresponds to CASSPRQGDTQYF. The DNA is TGTGCCAGCAGCCCCCGACAGGGAGATACGCAGTATTTT. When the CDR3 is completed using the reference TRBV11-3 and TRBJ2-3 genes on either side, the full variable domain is EAGVVQSPRYKIIEKKQPVAFWCNPISGHNTLYWYLQNLGQGPELLIRYENEEAVDDSQLPKDRFSAERLKGVDSTLKIQPAELGDSAVYLCASSPRQGDTQYFGPGTRLTVL.